The 27 T cell receptor beta chains listed next were all sequenced from one sample in a study of T cell clonality in common variable immunodeficiency (dated by TCRdb to between 2014 and 2016). The library was built by means of the immunoSEQ multiplex PCR assay. TCRdb took over this immuneACCESS table, retaining in-frame rearrangements with V and J assigned. Such tables are incomplete; in checked studies, under half of the missing clones stem from an unresolved V gene, and the remainder is unexplained. This sample is represented by 40,000 to 45,000 clones, with no singletons among them. The top ten constitute 2.5% to 3% of the sample. The sequenced material came from peripheral blood mononuclear cells. The receptors here all came from a person between 18 and 75 years old in good health.

This clone was found many times. The sequenced CDR3 bases are TGTGCCACCAGTGATTCAAATCAGCGGGACCGTACTAGCGAG. This sequence encodes CATSDSNQRDRTSE. The complete CDR3 reads CATSDSNQRDRTSEQYF. The chain combines TRBV24-1 with TRBJ2-7; 7 bases are a match to TRBD2. The read ends 3 residues shy of where the CDR3 ends; the end is completed using the germline J gene. Germline values: CDR1 KGHDR, CDR2 SFDVKD. J gave up 6 bases and V 2 bases, and 15 bases lay outside the gene matches. CDR3 length: 17 amino acids.

This clone has a count of ten or more. The CDR3 is cut off 3 residues early in the read; its end comes from the germline J gene. The rearrangement uses TRBV19 and TRBJ1-2; D may be TRBD1 (6 bases). The CDR3 spans 15 residues. Trimming removed 4 bases from V and 4 bases from J, with 16 bases in between. Germline values: CDR1 LNHDA, CDR2 SQIVND (reference sequence). The CDR3: CASSSLPRDTYGYTF. The CDR3 bases that were read are TGTGCCAGTAGTAGCCTACCCAGGGACACCTATGGC.

As regards this clone: The read terminates 3 residues ahead of where the CDR3 ends, so the germline J gene completes it. The rearrangement joins TRBV6-2 or TRBV6-3 to TRBJ1-2, with D unclear. Germline CDR1 and CDR2: MNHEY and SVGEGT. The CDR3 extends over 10 amino acids. The CDR3 here is CASRERDYTF. The CDR3 bases that were read are TGTGCCAGCAGAGAACGCGAC.

This clone was observed many times. Coverage ceases 3 residues before the CDR3 finishes, and the germline J gene fills in the end. The rearrangement joins TRBV19 to TRBJ2-1, with a weak D call TRBD2 (5 bases). Trimming left V 7 bases short and J 0 bases short, with 13 bases between. This CDR3 spans 15 amino acids. The germline V gene encodes CDR1 LNHDA and CDR2 SQIVND (reference sequence). The chain's CDR3 is CASTGSVSSYNEQFF. CDR3 bases read: TGTGCCAGTACCGGTAGCGTGAGCTCCTACAATGAG.

This clone showed up many times. The read stops 3 residues short of the end of the CDR3; the missing end is completed from the germline J gene. J is TRBJ1-4 and V is TRBV5-1; D remains ambiguous. Germline-derived CDR1 and CDR2 are SGHRS and YFSETQ. Trimming cost V 0 bases and J 0 bases, with 6 bases left between them. The CDR3 contains 15 residues. CDR3 bases read: TGCGCCAGCAGCTTGGGCGATTCAACTAATGAAAAA. Amino acids: CASSLGDSTNEK. The full CDR3 protein is CASSLGDSTNEKLFF.

This clone was seen ten or more times. The observed sequence ends 3 residues before the CDR3 terminus, with the missing tail filled in from the germline J gene. The J gene is TRBJ2-5, the V gene TRBV5-1; 9 bases agree with TRBD1. J lost 4 bases, V lost 0 bases, and 4 bases had no gene match. The germline gives CDR1 SGHRS, CDR2 YFSETQ. The CDR3 sequence is 15 residues long. The part of the CDR3 DNA that was read is TGCGCCAGCAGCTTGGCCGGGACAGGGATAGAGACC. Protein product: CASSLAGTGIET. The entire CDR3 protein reads CASSLAGTGIETQYF. Full variable domain (missing parts from reference TRBV5-1 and TRBJ2-5): KAGVTQTPRYLIKTRGQQVTLSCSPISGHRSVSWYQQTPGQGLQFLFEYFSETQRNKGNFPGRFSGRQFSNSRSEMNVSTLELGDSALYLCASSLAGTGIETQYFGPGTRLLVL.

This clone was counted many times. The read falls 3 residues short of the CDR3 end, and the missing part is taken from the germline J gene. The sample has other DNA sequences that encode this CDR3 too. The chain joins TRBV4-1 to TRBJ2-7; TRBD1 matches 7 bases. Trimming removed 1 base from V and 4 bases from J; junction bases left unmatched: 4. This CDR3 is 14 amino acids long. Germline CDR1 MGHRA, CDR2 YSYEKL. The CDR3 loop reads CASSQGDSSYEQYF. CDR3 DNA, as far as it was read: TGCGCCAGCAGCCAAGGGGACAGCTCTTACGAG.

This clone occurred many times. Read coverage stops 3 residues before the CDR3 terminus; the germline J gene supplies the remainder. The chain carries TRBV29-1 and TRBJ1-1, with TRBD1 as a possible D gene (6 bases). Germline-derived CDR1 and CDR2 are SQVTM and ANQGSEA. CDR3 length: 12 residues. Trimming left V 1 base short and J 6 bases short, with 9 bases between. Partial CDR3 DNA: TGCAGCGTTGAAGCTACAGGGTCTGAA. Translating gives CSVEATGSE. The entire CDR3 is CSVEATGSEAFF. The variable domain in full, with the rest retrieved from reference TRBV29-1 and TRBJ1-1, is SAVISQKPSRDICQRGTSLTIQCQVDSQVTMMFWYRQQPGQSLTLIATANQGSEATYESGFVIDKFPISRPNLTFSTLTVSNMSPEDSSIYLCSVEATGSEAFFGQGTRLTVV.

Ten or more counts support this clone. The CDR3 goes on 3 residues after the read ends, and that part is filled in from the germline J gene. The J gene is TRBJ1-6, the V gene TRBV30; 7 bases map to TRBD1. The CDR3 is 15 residues long. With V trimmed by 2 bases and J by 9 bases, 10 bases remained unmatched. In germline, CDR1 is GTSNPN, CDR2 SVGIG (reference sequence). The CDR3 sequence: CAWSPLAGGSSPLHF. CDR3 DNA (partial): TGTGCCTGGAGTCCCCTGGCAGGGGGTAGTTCACCC. Supplemented by reference TRBV30 and TRBJ1-6, the full variable domain reads SQTIHQWPATLVQPVGSPLSLECTVEGTSNPNLYWYRQAAGRGLQLLFYSVGIGQISSEVPQNLSASRPQDRQFILSSKKLLLSDSGFYLCAWSPLAGGSSPLHFGNGTRLTVT.

Only a few counts were recorded for this clone. The missing CDR3 end, 3 residues past where the read stops, is filled in from the germline J gene. This rearrangement joins TRBV18 to TRBJ1-1; TRBD1 agrees at 10 bases. J was trimmed by 5 bases and V by 4 bases; bases with no gene match: 7. Germline V gene lookup returns CDR1 KGHSH and CDR2 LQKENI. This CDR3 contains 15 residues. This CDR3 reads CASSRTGQGETEAFF. The CDR3 DNA, read in part, is TGTGCCAGCTCACGGACCGGACAGGGGGAGACTGAA.

Remarks on this clone: The sequenced fragment ends 3 residues before the CDR3 boundary, so the rest is inferred from the germline J gene. The V call is TRBV19, the J call TRBJ2-7, with 9 bases that match TRBD1. There are 14 residues in the CDR3. The V and J ends lost 5 bases and 2 bases, in that order; junction bases with no gene match: 4. CDR1 LNHDA and CDR2 SQIVND come from the germline V gene (reference sequence). Incomplete CDR3 DNA: TGTGCCAGTAGTGTCCGGGACAGGGCCTACGAG. Protein: CASSVRDRAYE. The entire CDR3 protein is CASSVRDRAYEQYF.

This clone was observed many times. The sequenced CDR3 bases are TGTGCCAGCAGTGGGACAGGGGAAACC. It encodes CASSGTGET. The full CDR3 is CASSGTGETQYF. The V gene is TRBV2, the J gene TRBJ2-5, with TRBD1 matching 9 bases. The CDR3 goes on 3 residues after the read ends, and that part is filled in from the germline J gene. The CDR3 has 12 residues. Germline CDR1 and CDR2: SNHLY and FYNNEI.

This clone has ten or more counts. The missing CDR3 end, 3 residues past where the read stops, is filled in from the germline J gene. J is TRBJ2-3 and V is TRBV18; 7 nucleotides match TRBD2. Losses at the gene ends were 1 base for V and 5 bases for J; bases not matched to a gene: 9. The CDR3 totals 16 residues. Germline assignment: CDR1 KGHSH and CDR2 LQKENI. CDR3 DNA (partial): TGTGCCAGCTCACCACTTGTGACTAGCTCCGGAGATACG. Its protein product is CASSPLVTSSGDT. The full CDR3 is CASSPLVTSSGDTQYF.

This clone was counted many times. The missing CDR3 end, 3 residues past where the read stops, is filled in from the germline J gene. The genes are TRBV12-3 or TRBV12-4 and TRBJ2-5, with a weak D call TRBD1 (5 bases). CDR3 length equals 13 residues. Trimming left V 7 bases short and J 2 bases short, with 11 bases between. The covered CDR3 bases are TGTGCCAGCAATCGGACACCGCAAGAGACC. This translates into CASNRTPQET. The entire CDR3 sequence reads CASNRTPQETQYF.

This clone was counted at least ten times. The read comes to an end 3 residues before the CDR3 does, leaving the germline J gene to fill in the end. This rearrangement joins TRBV29-1 to TRBJ2-1; perhaps TRBD1 as D (5 bases). The V gene lost 3 bases and the J gene lost 5 bases, with 14 bases spanning the gap. Germline V lookup: CDR1 SQVTM, CDR2 ANQGSEA. CDR3 size: 14 residues. The CDR3 is CSVDQGTTNNEQFF. The covered CDR3 bases are TGCAGCGTTGACCAGGGTACTACAAACAATGAG.

A few counts support this clone. The CDR3 is CASSSDSLIRIQETQYF. Partial CDR3 DNA: TGCGCCAGCAGCTCCGACTCACTGATTCGCATCCAAGAGACG. This sequence joins TRBV5-1 and TRBJ2-3; D not resolved. The read terminates 3 residues ahead of where the CDR3 ends, so the germline J gene completes it. The CDR3 is 17 residues long. CDR1 and CDR2 (germline): SGHRS, YFSETQ.

Of note for this clone: One junction end does not reproduce the germline sequence, and a read error may be involved. The CDR3 end is not reached by the read, which stops 3 residues before it; the germline J gene fills it in. This chain uses TRBV29-1 with TRBJ1-2; the match to TRBD1 covers 10 bases. The germline V gene encodes CDR1 SQVTM and CDR2 ANQGSEA. This CDR3 spans 18 amino acids. Partial CDR3 DNA: TGCAACGTTGGGGGGAACCGGGACAGGGGCCCTGCTAACTATGGC. This encodes CNVGGNRDRGPANYG. Given in full, the CDR3 is CNVGGNRDRGPANYGYTF.

This clone was found many times. The CDR3 end lies 3 residues beyond the end of the read and is filled in from the germline J gene. The genes are TRBV5-6 and TRBJ2-3; D not certain. Trimming pared 0 bases from V and 3 bases from J, leaving 11 bases between. The CDR3 is made up of 15 amino acids. Germline V gene sequence: CDR1 SGHDT, CDR2 YYEEEE. CDR3 DNA (partial): TGTGCCAGCAGCTTGGTGGCCGAACAGACAGATACG. Translating it yields CASSLVAEQTDT. The full-length CDR3 reads as CASSLVAEQTDTQYF.

This clone was picked up many times. Read sequence stops 3 residues before the CDR3 end, and the germline J gene provides the missing end. The chain is built from TRBV7-6 and TRBJ2-3; 7 positions match TRBD1. The germline gives CDR1 SGHVS, CDR2 FNYEAQ. V dropped 2 bases and J dropped 5; count of bases not matched to a gene: 7. There are 15 residues in the CDR3. The chain's CDR3 is CASSLTGAKGDTQYF. The CDR3 DNA, read in part, is TGTGCCAGCAGCTTAACAGGGGCGAAAGGAGATACG.

In its sample, this clone was seen a few times. The read comes to an end 3 residues before the CDR3 does, leaving the germline J gene to fill in the end. The genes are TRBV5-4 and TRBJ2-5; TRBD1 might be the D (8 bases). This CDR3 has 14 amino acids. Deletions cut 7 bases from V and 7 bases from J, with 20 bases between. CDR1 is SGHNT and CDR2 is YYREEE in the germline V gene (reference sequence). The CDR3 region is CASREDRVRSTQYF. CDR3 DNA (partial): TGTGCCAGCCGGGAGGACAGGGTTCGTTCGACC.

This clone was recorded many times. The read terminates 3 residues ahead of where the CDR3 ends, so the germline J gene completes it. The genes are TRBV29-1 and TRBJ2-3; D unclear. Trimming took 7 bases from V and 2 from J, leaving 13 bases between them. Germline CDR1 is SQVTM and CDR2 is ANQGSEA. This CDR3 is built from 13 residues. CDR3 loop: CSAKSRATDTQYF. The DNA read from the CDR3 is TGCAGCGCAAAAAGCCGAGCCACAGATACG.

This clone was found many times. The CDR3 end is not reached by the read, which stops 3 residues before it; the germline J gene fills it in. The V gene is TRBV29-1, the J gene TRBJ1-2, with 9 positions matching TRBD1. This CDR3 comprises 15 residues. V was pared by 6 bases and J by 2 bases, with 10 bases of the junction left unmatched. Per germline, CDR1 SQVTM and CDR2 ANQGSEA. CDR3 bases read: TGCAGCGTAGAGAAGGACAGGGGAGGCAACTATGGC. This encodes CSVEKDRGGNYG. The complete CDR3 sequence is CSVEKDRGGNYGYTF.

This clone was seen ten or more times. The CDR3 goes on 3 residues after the read ends, and that part is filled in from the germline J gene. The V and J genes are TRBV20-1 and TRBJ1-1; TRBD1 might be the D (6 bases). The CDR3 has 12 amino acids. Germline loops: CDR1 DFQATT, CDR2 SNEGSKA (reference sequence). CDR3 bases read: TGCAGTGCTAGAGACCCAGGGGAAGAA. Encoded protein: CSARDPGEE. The CDR3 as a whole reads CSARDPGEEAFF.

There are many counts of this clone. Read sequence stops 3 residues before the CDR3 end, and the germline J gene provides the missing end. This chain uses TRBV18 with TRBJ2-3; tentatively, D is TRBD1 (5 bases). The V and J ends lost 4 bases and 2 bases respectively, with 19 bases between them. The CDR3 is made up of 17 amino acids. From germline, CDR1 is KGHSH and CDR2 LQKENI. The CDR3 spells CASSQTIGQDLTDTQYF. CDR3 DNA, as far as it was read: TGTGCCAGCTCACAAACCATCGGACAAGACCTCACAGATACG.

In its sample, this clone was seen many times. The CDR3 protein is CASSLAEPLGYNEQFF. The DNA read from the CDR3 is TGCGCCAGCAGCTTGGCCGAACCCCTCGGGTACAATGAG. V is TRBV5-1 and J is TRBJ2-1; no clear D gene. Read coverage stops 3 residues before the CDR3 terminus; the germline J gene supplies the remainder. The CDR3 has 16 residues. Germline CDR1 and CDR2: SGHRS and YFSETQ. Trimming shortened V by 0 bases and J by 4 bases, and 14 bases separated the two germline ends.

This clone was picked up many times. The read comes to an end 3 residues before the CDR3 does, leaving the germline J gene to fill in the end. The V gene is TRBV5-1, the J gene TRBJ2-7; 7 nucleotides match TRBD2. Germline V gives CDR1 SGHRS, CDR2 YFSETQ. This CDR3 spans 14 amino acids. V lost 1 base to trimming and J lost 5 bases; unmatched junction nucleotides: 6. Incomplete CDR3 DNA: TGCGCCAGCAGCTTGAGGGCGGGAGCGGACGAG. This gives the protein CASSLRAGADE. The entire CDR3 is CASSLRAGADEQYF.

This clone has at least ten counts. The CDR3 goes on 3 residues after the read ends, and that part is filled in from the germline J gene. The chain carries TRBV5-4 and TRBJ1-5, with D maybe TRBD1 (6 bases). The length of the CDR3 is 14 residues. The germline gives CDR1 SGHNT, CDR2 YYREEE (reference sequence). Trimming took off 3 bases at V and 1 base at J, with 8 bases between the two ends. The CDR3 bases that were read are TGTGCCAGCAGCTCGCAGGGGAGCAATCAGCCC. Translated, it gives CASSSQGSNQP. Given in full, the CDR3 is CASSSQGSNQPQHF.